This entry features one T cell receptor (beta chain) sequence. Antigen: not known. This record comes from a study of CD8 T cells in ankylosing spondylitis. The CDR3 is 20 amino acids. Trimming shortened V by 1 base and J by 0 bases, and 25 bases separated the two germline ends. In germline, CDR1 is DFQATT, CDR2 SNEGSKA (reference sequence). Study-level points and caveats: Significantly higher representation of disease-linked clones was reported for matched ankylosing spondylitis synovial fluid. A TCR beta motif of several highly homologous variants seemed to mark ankylosing spondylitis blood.

Quantitative barcoded 5'-RACE was used to prepare TCR beta libraries. MiXCR, run by TCRdb on the 5' RACE reads, gives a single entry per CDR3 protein. Of more than 400,000 distinct CDR3 sequences in the sample, about 5% were seen once. Sequencing was done on a sample of blood, either unsorted or a sorted T cell fraction (not recorded which). This sequence originates from a male donor with ankylosing spondylitis. The chain links TRBV20-1 to TRBJ1-3; D is unclear. The DNA for the CDR3 is TGCAGTGCTAGAGCACGACCGGACCGAATCCTGTTGACCTCTGGAAACACCATATATTTT. Encoded protein: CSARARPDRILLTSGNTIYF.